These 30 T cell receptor beta chains came from one sample sequenced in a study of regulatory T cells in long-lasting Graves disease (dated by TCRdb to the early 2020s). Read against the paper, the sample's time point label means: newly diagnosed GD, antithyroid drugs for less than 3 months. For both TCR sequencing and RNA sequencing, RNA was extracted from PBMCs in TRIzol. Library construction relied on multiplex PCR. The data were produced on an Illumina HiSeq 4000. iRepertoire HTBI primers and Arm-PCR amplification of CDR3 regions were used to construct TCR beta libraries. TCRdb trimmed the raw reads at Q25, called clones with MiXCR and kept productive beta chains. Each record represents a unique CDR3 protein, reported with the most common genes and DNA among its rows. The sample profile shows 510,000 or so distinct CDR3 sequences; 12% of them were found once. The ten most abundant clones make up around 10% of the sample.

The same specimen was also included in a second study, on T cells in Graves' hyperthyroidism and ophthalmopathy.

Source: peripheral blood mononuclear cells (PBMCs), taken at new diagnosis, from a patient treated with antithyroid drugs. The receptors derive from a woman in her 30s with Graves disease. Donor details come from another sample of the same person, matched by shared clones.

In its sample, this clonotype was seen a few times. The chain is built from TRBV5-1 and TRBJ2-6; 10 bases are shared with TRBD1. Losses at the gene ends were 4 bases for V and 2 bases for J; bases not matched to a gene: 15. The CDR3 has 20 residues. Germline CDR1 reads SGHRS; CDR2 reads YFSETQ. The CDR3 loop is CASSPILGGQGFAGANVLTF. CDR3 DNA sequence: TGCGCCAGCAGCCCTATCCTGGGGGGACAGGGGTTCGCTGGGGCCAACGTCCTGACTTTC. The variable domain in full, with the rest retrieved from reference TRBV5-1 and TRBJ2-6, is KAGVTQTPRYLIKTRGQQVTLSCSPISGHRSVSWYQQTPGQGLQFLFEYFSETQRNKGNFPGRFSGRQFSNSRSEMNVSTLELGDSALYLCASSPILGGQGFAGANVLTFGAGSRLTVL.

This clonotype was counted many times. Here the CDR3 reads CASRPSSYNSPLHF. CDR3 coding DNA: TGTGCCTCCAGGCCAAGCTCCTATAATTCACCCCTCCACTTT. The rearrangement joins TRBV12-3 or TRBV12-4 to TRBJ1-6; D gene uncertain. The CDR3 extends over 14 amino acids. Trimming pared 11 bases from V and 0 bases from J, leaving 11 bases between.

This clonotype was observed many times. The chain combines TRBV15 with TRBJ2-1, with 8 positions matching TRBD1. The CDR3 contains 16 residues. CDR1 and CDR2 (germline): LNHNV, YYDKDF (reference sequence). V shed 1 base, J shed 3 bases, and the junction held 5 bases outside the gene matches. The CDR3 here is CATSRVGTGNYNEQFF. For the CDR3, the DNA is TGTGCCACCAGCAGAGTAGGGACAGGAAACTACAATGAGCAGTTCTTC.

The chain is built from TRBV6-1 and TRBJ1-6, with 7 bases identical to TRBD1. The CDR3 covers 13 residues. Losses at the gene ends were 2 bases for V and 9 bases for J; bases not matched to a gene: 1. CDR1 and CDR2 (germline): MNHNS, SASEGT. CDR3 sequence: CASSERQGSPLHF. In DNA form, the CDR3 reads TGTGCCAGCAGTGAAAGACAGGGTTCACCCCTCCACTTT.

This clonotype was counted at least ten times. This sequence joins TRBV19 and TRBJ1-1; the D gene is possibly TRBD1 (6 bases). The V end lost 3 bases, the J end lost 5 bases, and 13 bases lay between the germline ends. Per germline, CDR1 LNHDA and CDR2 SQIVND (reference sequence). There are 14 residues in the CDR3. CDR3 protein: CASSILPGETEAFF. DNA of the CDR3: TGTGCCAGTAGTATCCTCCCAGGGGAAACTGAAGCTTTCTTT. Together with reference TRBV19 and TRBJ1-1, the CDR3 gives the full variable domain: DGGITQSPKYLFRKEGQNVTLSCEQNLNHDAMYWYRQDPGQGLRLIYYSQIVNDFQKGDIAEGYSVSREKKESFPLTVTSAQKNPTAFYLCASSILPGETEAFFGQGTRLTVV.

This clonotype was seen repeatedly, ten times or more. The rearrangement links TRBV11-2 to TRBJ1-5; D is unresolved. Trimming left V 3 bases short and J 5 bases short, with 14 bases between. The CDR3 is made up of 15 amino acids. CDR1 and CDR2 from the germline V gene are SGHAT and FQNNGV. CDR3 DNA: TGTGCCAGCAGCTTCATGTCCAACAGCTATCAGCCCCAGCATTTT. It codes for CASSFMSNSYQPQHF.

This clonotype appeared many times. The chain is built from TRBV7-2 and TRBJ2-7, with TRBD2 matching 8 bases. The CDR3 contains 18 residues. The V gene's germline CDR1 is SGHTA and CDR2 FQGNSA. V dropped 5 bases and J dropped 4; count of bases not matched to a gene: 19. CDR3 protein: CASSGYSTRTSSIYEQYF. In DNA form, the CDR3 reads TGTGCCAGCAGCGGATACTCAACCAGGACTAGCAGTATTTACGAGCAGTACTTC. Variable domain in full (rest from reference TRBV7-2 and TRBJ2-7): GAGVSQSPSNKVTEKGKDVELRCDPISGHTALYWYRQSLGQGLEFLIYFQGNSAPDKSGLPSDRFSAERTGGSVSTLTIQRTQQEDSAVYLCASSGYSTRTSSIYEQYFGPGTRLTVT.

The chain is built from TRBV28 and TRBJ1-5; TRBD1 might be the D (6 bases). CDR3 length: 13 amino acids. The germline V gene has CDR1 MDHEN and CDR2 SYDVKM. Trimming pared 5 bases from V and 6 bases from J, leaving 11 bases between. The CDR3 region has the DNA TGTGCCAGCAGTGTTACAGGGTCTCAGCCCCAGCATTTT. Translated, it gives CASSVTGSQPQHF. The whole variable domain, remainder taken from reference TRBV28 and TRBJ1-5, is DVKVTQSSRYLVKRTGEKVFLECVQDMDHENMFWYRQDPGLGLRLIYFSYDVKMKEKGDIPEGYSVSREKKERFSLILESASTNQTSMYLCASSVTGSQPQHFGDGTRLSIL.

A word on this clonotype: Possible read error: a much larger clone is one base away. This chain links TRBV6-2 or TRBV6-3 with TRBJ2-2; D call uncertain. Germline V gene lookup returns CDR1 MNHEY and CDR2 SVGEGT. Between the trimmed V and J ends, which lost 8 bases and 4 bases, there was a span of 17 bases. This CDR3 has 15 amino acids. The CDR3 DNA sequence: TGTGCCAGCCATAGAGCCCAAGCGTGCACCGGGGAGCTGTTTTTT. It encodes CASHRAQACTGELFF.

In this sample, this clonotype turned up a few times. The rearrangement joins TRBV13 to TRBJ2-7; 10 bases line up with TRBD2. The CDR3 length is 16 residues. The germline V gene encodes CDR1 PRHDT and CDR2 FYEKMQ (reference sequence). The V and J ends lost 5 bases and 7 bases, in that order; junction bases with no gene match: 14. Here the CDR3 reads CASSLAAGGPAGEQYF. DNA of the CDR3: TGTGCCAGCAGCCTGGCAGCGGGAGGGCCGGCGGGGGAGCAGTACTTC.

This clonotype was picked up many times. The V gene is TRBV7-2, the J gene TRBJ2-5, with 7 bases that match TRBD2. CDR1 and CDR2 (germline): SGHTA, FQGNSA. Germline trimming cut 2 bases from V and 5 bases from J; bases unmatched to any gene: 11. The CDR3 loop spans 16 amino acids. The CDR3 DNA follows: TGTGCCAGCAGCTTAAAATGGGCGGGAGTCGGGGAGACCCAGTACTTC. The encoded protein is CASSLKWAGVGETQYF.

This clonotype was found many times. The rearrangement links TRBV20-1 to TRBJ2-1; 9 bases are a match to TRBD2. J was trimmed by 7 bases and V by 5 bases; bases with no gene match: 12. This CDR3 is built from 15 residues. The germline CDR1 and CDR2 sequences are DFQATT and SNEGSKA (reference sequence). CDR3 region: CSAPRDSGSLNEQFF. CDR3 nucleotide sequence: TGCAGTGCTCCTCGGGATAGCGGGAGTTTGAATGAGCAGTTCTTC.

On this clonotype: A much more abundant neighbour one base away suggests this may be a read error. The chain links TRBV12-3 or TRBV12-4 to TRBJ2-7; D gene ambiguous. The length of the CDR3 is 13 residues. Trimming stripped 8 bases from V and 6 bases from J, with 17 bases between. CDR3 in amino acids: CASSGGRVSEQYF. CDR3 nucleotides: TGTGCCAGCTCCGGTGGCCGCGTAAGCGAGCAGTACTTC.

The J gene is TRBJ2-5, the V gene TRBV7-9; 9 positions match TRBD1. CDR3 length: 13 amino acids. Germline CDR1 is SEHNR and CDR2 is FQNEAQ (reference sequence). Trimming cost V 4 bases and J 9 bases; bases outside gene matches: 6. This CDR3 reads CASSSGQGRAQYF. In nucleotides, the CDR3 is TGTGCCAGCAGCTCCGGACAGGGGAGGGCCCAGTACTTC.

V usage is TRBV20-1 and J usage is TRBJ2-5; TRBD1 or TRBD2 may be the D gene (5 bases each). The V gene lost 5 bases and the J gene lost 5 bases, with 21 bases spanning the gap. The CDR3 runs to 15 residues. Germline values: CDR1 DFQATT, CDR2 SNEGSKA (reference sequence). Here the CDR3 DNA reads TGCAGTGCTGGAAGTGTTGGGGGATTTTGGGAGACCCAGTACTTC. It specifies CSAGSVGGFWETQYF.

The V call is TRBV28, the J call TRBJ1-5, with D possibly being TRBD1 (6 bases). The CDR3 contains 14 residues. V was shortened by 6 bases and J by 2 bases, with 11 bases between the two germline ends. Germline V gives CDR1 MDHEN, CDR2 SYDVKM. The CDR3 loop reads CASRRGAGNQPQHF. CDR3 sequence (DNA): TGTGCCAGCAGGCGGGGGGCAGGCAATCAGCCCCAGCATTTT.

This clonotype was picked up many times. This chain's CDR3 is CSVEAGGYTEAFF. The CDR3 DNA sequence: TGCAGCGTTGAAGCAGGGGGATACACTGAAGCTTTCTTT. The chain has TRBV29-1 and TRBJ1-1; 7 bases are a match to TRBD1. This CDR3 is built from 13 residues. After removal of 1 base from V and 3 bases from J, the junction contained 2 bases not matched to a gene. CDR1 SQVTM and CDR2 ANQGSEA come from the germline V gene.

This clonotype was detected ten times or more. The CDR3 DNA reads as TGTGCCAGCAGCCTACGGACTATCGGTGAAGCTTTCTTT. Protein: CASSLRTIGEAFF. J is TRBJ1-1 and V is TRBV9; D gene uncertain. Germline-derived CDR1 and CDR2 are SGDLS and YYNGEE. The CDR3 totals 13 residues. V was clipped by 4 bases and J by 7 bases, with 14 bases between them. Full variable domain (missing parts from reference TRBV9 and TRBJ1-1): DSGVTQTPKHLITATGQRVTLRCSPRSGDLSVYWYQQSLDQGLQFLIQYYNGEERAKGNILERFSAQQFPDLHSELNLSSLELGDSALYFCASSLRTIGEAFFGQGTRLTVV.

There are many counts of this clonotype. This chain links TRBV5-1 with TRBJ1-1, with TRBD1 as a possible D gene (5 bases). There are 14 residues in the CDR3. Trimming cost V 0 bases and J 2 bases, with 8 bases left between them. CDR1 is SGHRS and CDR2 is YFSETQ in the germline V gene. The CDR3 reads CASSLGDGNTEAFF. CDR3 bases: TGCGCCAGCAGCTTGGGGGACGGCAACACTGAAGCTTTCTTT.

This clonotype was seen once. This may be a read error, as it is one base from a much larger clone. The gene calls are TRBV2 and TRBJ1-6, with 9 bases aligning to TRBD1. V was pared by 4 bases and J by 6 bases, with 4 bases of the junction left unmatched. Germline CDR1 and CDR2: SNHLY and FYNNEI. The CDR3 runs 15 residues. CDR3 sequence: CASSAGTGLNSPLHF. The DNA of the CDR3 is TGTGCCAGCAGTGCCGGGACAGGGCTTAATTCACCCCTCCACTTT.

The sample holds a few counts of this clonotype. Sequence at one end of the junction differs from germline and may be a read error. The V call is TRBV7-7, the J call TRBJ1-1, with D uncertain. The CDR3 contains 16 residues. Germline V gene data show CDR1 as SSHAT and CDR2 as FNYEAQ (reference sequence). The CDR3: CASSYREASRNTEASF. CDR3 in DNA: TGTGCCAGCAGCTACCGGGAGGCCAGTAGAAACACTGAAGCTTCCTTT.

The chain's CDR3 is CASINDRGTSYNSPLHF. Here the CDR3 DNA reads TGTGCCAGCATCAACGACAGGGGAACATCCTATAATTCACCCCTCCACTTT. The chain recombines TRBV6-1 with TRBJ1-6; 8 nucleotides match TRBD1. The CDR3 runs to 17 residues. Germline V gene sequence: CDR1 MNHNS, CDR2 SASEGT. The J segment lost 1 base and the V segment lost 7 bases, leaving 9 bases of the junction unmatched.

This clonotype was seen at least ten times. J is TRBJ1-1 and V is TRBV2; D gene ambiguous. CDR3 length: 11 amino acids. V dropped 7 bases and J dropped 0 bases, with 3 bases sitting between them. In germline, CDR1 is SNHLY, CDR2 FYNNEI. CDR3 in DNA: TGTGCCAGCAAGGTGAACACTGAAGCTTTCTTT. Encoded protein: CASKVNTEAFF.

This clonotype has more than one count but fewer than ten. The chain employs TRBV20-1 and TRBJ1-1; D remains unclear. The CDR3 is 13 residues long. In germline, CDR1 is DFQATT, CDR2 SNEGSKA (reference sequence). V was clipped by 3 bases and J by 1 base, with 9 bases between them. In DNA form, the CDR3 reads TGCAGTGCTAGTTTACAGACGAACACTGAAGCTTTCTTT. It is translated as CSASLQTNTEAFF.

The sample holds many counts of this clonotype. The V call is TRBV15, the J call TRBJ2-5; 9 bases are a match to TRBD2. The ends lost 0 bases at V and 1 base at J; junction bases unmatched: 6. The germline V gene has CDR1 LNHNV and CDR2 YYDKDF (reference sequence). The CDR3 is 17 amino acids. The chain's CDR3 is CATSRDEKREAQETQYF. In DNA, the CDR3 is TGTGCCACCAGCAGAGATGAGAAGCGGGAGGCCCAAGAGACCCAGTACTTC.

The sample holds many counts of this clonotype. The chain carries TRBV2 and TRBJ2-1; 12 bases map to TRBD1. The CDR3 is 14 amino acids. Per germline, CDR1 SNHLY and CDR2 FYNNEI. The trim removed 6 bases at V and 8 bases at J, leaving 5 bases unmatched. CDR3 sequence (DNA): TGTGCCAGCAGGAAGGGGGACAGGGGGCATGAGCAGTTCTTC. It is translated as CASRKGDRGHEQFF.

V and J are TRBV19 and TRBJ1-5; 8 nucleotides line up with TRBD1. This CDR3 is built from 13 residues. Per the germline V gene, CDR1 is LNHDA and CDR2 is SQIVND (reference sequence). Losses at the gene ends were 9 bases for V and 5 bases for J; bases not matched to a gene: 6. CDR3 loop: CASTGQGYQPQHF. The CDR3 bases are TGTGCCAGCACCGGACAGGGATATCAGCCCCAGCATTTT.

Many counts were recorded for this clonotype. The V call is TRBV20-1, the J call TRBJ1-1; perhaps TRBD1 as D (6 bases). The germline gives CDR1 DFQATT, CDR2 SNEGSKA (reference sequence). The CDR3 is 14 residues long. V lost 4 bases and J 1 base, leaving 13 bases between the germline ends. The CDR3 DNA sequence: TGCAGTGCTACGTTGGGGGCGTCGAACACTGAAGCTTTCTTT. Translating it yields CSATLGASNTEAFF.

This clonotype showed up just a few times. This chain uses TRBV6-2 or TRBV6-3 with TRBJ2-6, with D unresolved. CDR1 is MNHEY, CDR2 SVGEGT, per germline. The CDR3 length is 14 residues. With 6 bases removed from V and 9 bases from J, the gap between germline ends came to 15 bases. CDR3 region: CASSANWAGNVLTF. The DNA for the CDR3 is TGTGCCAGCAGCGCGAATTGGGCCGGCAACGTCCTGACTTTC.

This clonotype occurred many times. This chain connects TRBV12-5 to TRBJ1-1; 7 bases line up with TRBD1. With 4 bases clipped from V and 1 base from J, the junction kept 0 bases outside the gene matches. The length of the CDR3 is 13 residues. In germline, CDR1 is LGHNT, CDR2 FRNRAP. In nucleotides, the CDR3 is TGTGCTAGTGGTTGGGACAGGAACACTGAAGCTTTCTTT. Its protein product is CASGWDRNTEAFF.